This paragraph covers one TCR beta chain sequence. In germline, CDR1 is SGHTA, CDR2 FQGTGA. There are 13 residues in the CDR3. The V and J ends lost 4 bases and 9 bases, in that order; junction bases with no gene match: 8. Attached unique molecular identifiers marked individual cDNA molecules. From the 5' RACE reads, TCRdb called clonotypes with MiXCR, one entry per CDR3 protein. The sample includes about 69,000 distinct CDR3 sequences, 10% to 15% of them seen just once. These data originate in a study of early T cells in non-severe SARS-CoV-2 infection. Study-level information: Sequencing targeted bulk RNA from unsorted whole blood, leaving chains unpaired.

The sequenced sample was whole blood. The V gene is TRBV7-3, the J gene TRBJ1-1; 7 bases line up with TRBD1. This receptor was identified in an adult who was a healthcare worker with PCR-confirmed SARS-CoV-2 infection or an uninfected control (not recorded which). CDR3 DNA sequence: TGTGCCAGCAGCTCAGACAGGGTCAAGAAAGCTTTCTTT. Translation gives CASSSDRVKKAFF.